These 21 T cell receptor beta chains came from one sample sequenced in a study of cytomegalovirus exposure and HLA in healthy donors. Primers: 60 Vbeta forward and 13 Jbeta reverse. Only in-frame clones appear in the TCRdb table, and some are missing; sequencing was by immunoSEQ multiplex PCR. This sample carries about 140,000 clones, about 76% of them seen once, and the ten largest clones take more than 3%. The sequencing input was PBMCs. Receptors originate from a female donor in good health and CMV-seronegative.

As to this clone: Compared with germline, one end of the junction differs, possibly owing to a read error. The chain carries TRBV29-1 and TRBJ2-5, with D perhaps matching TRBD2 (5 bases). Germline CDR1 SQVTM, CDR2 ANQGSEA. This CDR3 comprises 12 residues. The CDR3 protein is CSVGGGLRKNDF. The CDR3 nucleotides are TGCAGCGTTGGAGGCGGGCTGAGGAAGAACGACTTC.

This chain connects TRBV4-1 to TRBJ2-7, with a possible D match to TRBD1 (6 bases). The ends were cut back, 2 bases at V and 1 base at J, with 12 bases in the middle. The germline CDR1 and CDR2 sequences are MGHRA and YSYEKL. The CDR3 runs to 15 residues. CDR3 amino acids: CASSQLIGGSYEQYF. CDR3 sequence (DNA): TGCGCCAGCAGCCAACTAATAGGGGGTTCCTACGAGCAGTACTTC.

This rearrangement joins TRBV6-4 to TRBJ1-5; no firm D call. Trimming left V 0 bases short and J 5 bases short, with 14 bases between. The CDR3 runs 16 residues. Germline V gene lookup returns CDR1 MRHNA and CDR2 SNTAGT. The CDR3: CASSDSTIHGDQPQHF. CDR3 DNA sequence: TGTGCCAGCAGTGACTCGACTATCCACGGCGATCAGCCCCAGCATTTT.

The chain uses TRBV6-5 and TRBJ1-1; D is perhaps TRBD1 (6 bases). The length of the CDR3 is 15 residues. Trimming cost V 0 bases and J 4 bases, with 12 bases left between them. Germline CDR1 is MNHEY and CDR2 is SVGAGI. The CDR3 region has the DNA TGTGCCAGCAGTTACTCGCGGAGGGGGGGCACTGAAGCTTTCTTT. Protein: CASSYSRRGGTEAFF.

V and J are TRBV29-1 and TRBJ2-7, with D maybe TRBD1 (6 bases). The CDR3 totals 16 residues. V dropped 5 bases and J dropped 3 bases, with 23 bases sitting between them. Germline assignment: CDR1 SQVTM and CDR2 ANQGSEA. CDR3 DNA: TGCAGCGTTATGGACAGTCCTCCCGGCGGTCACTACGAGCAGTACTTC. It is translated as CSVMDSPPGGHYEQYF.

This clone appeared a few times. V is TRBV25-1 and J is TRBJ1-4; no firm D call. The CDR3 runs to 14 residues. Germline lookup yields CDR1 MGHDK and CDR2 SYGVNS. Between the trimmed V and J ends, which lost 2 bases and 4 bases, there was a span of 8 bases. CDR3 region: CASSEREINEKLFF. The CDR3 nucleotides read TGTGCCAGCAGTGAACGGGAAATTAATGAAAAACTGTTTTTT.

About this clone itself: The CDR3 end shows no conserved phenylalanine or tryptophan, and so a read error is likely. The V gene is TRBV19, the J gene TRBJ1-2; 11 positions match TRBD1. The V and J ends lost 3 bases and 5 bases, in that order; junction bases with no gene match: 5. Germline V lookup: CDR1 LNHDA, CDR2 SQIVND (reference sequence). The CDR3 runs 15 residues. CDR3 in amino acids: CASSMPGTGGYGYTL. The DNA of the CDR3 is TGTGCCAGTAGTATGCCCGGGACAGGGGGTTATGGCTACACCCTC.

This chain connects TRBV19 to TRBJ1-1, with D maybe TRBD1 (5 bases). The germline CDR1 and CDR2 sequences are LNHDA and SQIVND (reference sequence). Trimming cost V 2 bases and J 5 bases, with 9 bases left between them. This CDR3 is 13 amino acids long. DNA for the CDR3: TGTGCCAGTAGTATAAGCAGGGCGACTGAAGCTTTCTTT. Its translation is CASSISRATEAFF. The variable domain in full, with the rest retrieved from reference TRBV19 and TRBJ1-1, is DGGITQSPKYLFRKEGQNVTLSCEQNLNHDAMYWYRQDPGQGLRLIYYSQIVNDFQKGDIAEGYSVSREKKESFPLTVTSAQKNPTAFYLCASSISRATEAFFGQGTRLTVV.

V usage is TRBV12-5 and J usage is TRBJ2-5, with 8 bases fitting TRBD1. Germline-derived CDR1 and CDR2 are LGHNT and FRNRAP. V lost 7 bases to trimming and J lost 5 bases; unmatched junction nucleotides: 6. The CDR3 is 13 residues long. The CDR3 sequence: CASARSGGETQYF. The CDR3 region has the DNA TGTGCTAGTGCCCGCTCAGGGGGCGAGACCCAGTACTTC.

The CDR3 here is CASSPLKPGDTQYF. DNA of the CDR3: TGTGCCAGCAGCCCACTAAAACCCGGGGATACGCAGTATTTT. The J gene is TRBJ2-3, the V gene TRBV7-2, with D unresolved. The CDR3 spans 14 residues. Germline V CDR1 and CDR2: SGHTA, FQGNSA. Trimming removed 5 bases from V and 6 bases from J, with 15 bases in between.

As regards this clone: Other DNA sequences of this sample code for an identical CDR3. The chain combines TRBV6-5 with TRBJ2-4; tentatively, D is TRBD2 (5 bases). This CDR3 comprises 16 residues. The germline CDR1 and CDR2 sequences are MNHEY and SVGAGI. Trimming cost V 0 bases and J 0 bases, with 9 bases left between them. The CDR3 DNA sequence: TGTGCCAGCAGTTACTCGGGAGTTGTAGCCAAAAACATTCAGTACTTC. It translates to CASSYSGVVAKNIQYF.

This chain uses TRBV27 with TRBJ2-3, with TRBD2 matching 10 bases. Germline CDR1 reads MNHEY; CDR2 reads SMNVEV (reference sequence). The CDR3 covers 15 residues. Trimming at V came to 5 bases and at J to 1 base, leaving 3 bases not matched to a gene. The CDR3 region is CASSPLAGGTDTQYF. As DNA, the CDR3 is TGTGCCAGCAGTCCCCTAGCGGGAGGCACAGATACGCAGTATTTT.

V usage is TRBV5-4 and J usage is TRBJ2-4, with 7 bases lining up with TRBD2. In germline, CDR1 is SGHNT, CDR2 YYREEE (reference sequence). The CDR3 runs 15 residues. J lost 2 bases, V lost 4 bases, and 6 bases had no gene match. The CDR3 nucleotides read TGTGCCAGCAGCACCCAGCGGGAATCCAAAAACATTCAGTACTTC. It codes for CASSTQRESKNIQYF.

V gene TRBV9 combines with J gene TRBJ1-4; the D gene is possibly TRBD1 (5 bases). The CDR3 is 15 residues long. The germline V and J ends were trimmed by 4 bases and 4 bases, with 14 bases remaining between them. The germline gives CDR1 SGDLS, CDR2 YYNGEE. For the CDR3, the DNA is TGTGCCAGCAGCACCGGGACTGACGGTAATGAAAAACTGTTTTTT. Its translation is CASSTGTDGNEKLFF. Supplemented by reference TRBV9 and TRBJ1-4, the full variable domain reads DSGVTQTPKHLITATGQRVTLRCSPRSGDLSVYWYQQSLDQGLQFLIQYYNGEERAKGNILERFSAQQFPDLHSELNLSSLELGDSALYFCASSTGTDGNEKLFFGSGTQLSVL.

This chain connects TRBV19 to TRBJ1-1; 7 bases agree with TRBD1. CDR1 is LNHDA, CDR2 SQIVND, per germline (reference sequence). The CDR3 runs to 13 residues. V was pared by 8 bases and J by 0 bases, with 3 bases of the junction left unmatched. The CDR3 is CASRDSLNTEAFF. CDR3 in DNA: TGTGCCAGTCGGGACAGTCTGAACACTGAAGCTTTCTTT.

The rearrangement links TRBV5-4 to TRBJ2-7, with a weak D call TRBD1 (7 bases). Trimming stripped 2 bases from V and 5 bases from J, with 14 bases between. Germline CDR1 reads SGHNT; CDR2 reads YYREEE (reference sequence). The CDR3 length is 14 residues. CDR3 in DNA: TGTGCCAGCAGCTTTAAGCCAGGGGGGAACGAGCAGTACTTC. Amino acids: CASSFKPGGNEQYF. Together with reference TRBV5-4 and TRBJ2-7, the CDR3 gives the full variable domain: ETGVTQSPTHLIKTRGQQVTLRCSSQSGHNTVSWYQQALGQGPQFIFQYYREEENGRGNFPPRFSGLQFPNYSSELNVNALELDDSALYLCASSFKPGGNEQYFGPGTRLTVT.

This sequence joins TRBV27 and TRBJ1-4; D is uncertain. The germline V gene has CDR1 MNHEY and CDR2 SMNVEV (reference sequence). The ends were cut back, 0 bases at V and 5 bases at J, with 13 bases in the middle. This CDR3 has 16 residues. For the CDR3, the DNA is TGTGCCAGCAGTTTATCCAGAGGGAGGCCCAATGAAAAACTGTTTTTT. Translation gives CASSLSRGRPNEKLFF.

The chain employs TRBV27 and TRBJ2-7, with 13 bases identical to TRBD2. The CDR3 has 20 residues. The ends lost 0 bases at V and 4 bases at J; junction bases unmatched: 15. Germline values: CDR1 MNHEY, CDR2 SMNVEV (reference sequence). The DNA of the CDR3 is TGTGCCAGCAGTTTATCGTGGCCGCGACTAGCGGGAGGACTAAATTACGAGCAGTACTTC. Its protein product is CASSLSWPRLAGGLNYEQYF.

This clone has just one count. This sequence joins TRBV5-1 and TRBJ1-4, with D unclear. Trimming took 2 bases from V and 6 from J, leaving 8 bases between them. The CDR3 loop spans 13 amino acids. Germline CDR1 is SGHRS and CDR2 is YFSETQ. This CDR3 reads CASSFNPDEKLFF. The DNA for the CDR3 is TGCGCCAGCAGCTTTAATCCTGATGAAAAACTGTTTTTT.

This rearrangement joins TRBV7-9 to TRBJ1-3, with D possibly TRBD1 on 5 matching bases. The V and J ends lost 5 bases and 3 bases respectively, with 17 bases between them. This CDR3 is 16 amino acids long. Germline-derived CDR1 and CDR2 are SEHNR and FQNEAQ (reference sequence). Here the CDR3 reads CASSHQGEDHGNTIYF. CDR3 DNA sequence: TGTGCCAGCAGCCACCAGGGTGAGGACCATGGAAACACCATATATTTT.

This chain joins TRBV19 and TRBJ1-2; weak D call: TRBD1 (6 bases). This CDR3 has 13 residues. Trimming shortened V by 8 bases and J by 5 bases, and 15 bases separated the two germline ends. Germline V gene sequence: CDR1 LNHDA, CDR2 SQIVND (reference sequence). CDR3 loop: CASEEQGSYGYTF. Written as DNA, the CDR3 is TGTGCCAGTGAGGAACAGGGCAGTTATGGCTACACCTTC.